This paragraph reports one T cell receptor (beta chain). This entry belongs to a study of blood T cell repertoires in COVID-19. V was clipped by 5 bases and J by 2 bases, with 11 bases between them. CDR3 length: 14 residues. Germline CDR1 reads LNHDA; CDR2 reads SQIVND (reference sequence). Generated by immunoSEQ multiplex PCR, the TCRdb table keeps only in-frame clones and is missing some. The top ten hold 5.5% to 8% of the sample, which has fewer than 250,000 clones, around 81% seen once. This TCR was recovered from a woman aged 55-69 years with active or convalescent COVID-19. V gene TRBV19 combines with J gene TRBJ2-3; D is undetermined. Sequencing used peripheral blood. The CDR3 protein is CASSFTQATDTQYF. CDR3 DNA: TGTGCCAGTAGTTTCACTCAAGCCACAGATACGCAGTATTTT.